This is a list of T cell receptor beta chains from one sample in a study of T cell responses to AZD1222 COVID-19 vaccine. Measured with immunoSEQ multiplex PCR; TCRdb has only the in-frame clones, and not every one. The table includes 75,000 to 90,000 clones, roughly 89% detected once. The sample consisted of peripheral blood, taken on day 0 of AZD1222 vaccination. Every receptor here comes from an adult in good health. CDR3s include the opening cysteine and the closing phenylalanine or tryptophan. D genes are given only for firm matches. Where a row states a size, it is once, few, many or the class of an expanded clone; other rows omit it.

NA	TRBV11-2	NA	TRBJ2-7	TGTGCCAGCAGCTTTTCATTCGGAGAGGATTACGAGCAGTACTTC	CASSFSFGEDYEQYF
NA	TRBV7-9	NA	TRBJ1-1	TGTGCCAGCAGCCGCCCCCCTAAATTCCGGGACCTTACGGGTACTGAAGCTTTCTTT	CASSRPPKFRDLTGTEAFF
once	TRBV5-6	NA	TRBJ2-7	TGTGCCAGCAGCTTGGGTCAGGCTTCCTACGAGCAGTACTTC	CASSLGQASYEQYF
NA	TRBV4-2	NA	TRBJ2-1	TGTGCCAGCAGCCCGCACTCCCTCGCCTACAATGAGCAGTTCTTC	CASSPHSLAYNEQFF
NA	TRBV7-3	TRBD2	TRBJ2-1	TGTGCCAGCAGCTTAACTAGCGGGGGTAGGGATGAGCAGTTCTTC	CASSLTSGGRDEQFF
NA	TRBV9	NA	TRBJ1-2	TGTGCCAGCAGTGGAGGGGAAGGCTACACCTTC	CASSGGEGYTF
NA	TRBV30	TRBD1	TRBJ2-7	TGTGCCTGGAAGGGGGCTGGCGAGCAGTACTTC	CAWKGAGEQYF
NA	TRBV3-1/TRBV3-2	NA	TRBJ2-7	TGTGCCAGCAGCCAAGCGGCCAGCTCCTACGAGCAGTACTTC	CASSQAASSYEQYF
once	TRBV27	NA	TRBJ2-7	TGTGCCAGCAGTTGGACAGTGAACGCCGGGTACGAGCAGTACTTC	CASSWTVNAGYEQYF
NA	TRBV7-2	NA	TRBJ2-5	TGTGCCAGCAGCTTAGGTCCTCTAGAGACCCAGTACTTC	CASSLGPLETQYF
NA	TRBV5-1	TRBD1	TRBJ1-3	TGCGCCAGCAGTCCGGAGGGACAGGGAAACACCATATATTTT	CASSPEGQGNTIYF
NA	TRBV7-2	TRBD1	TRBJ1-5	TGTGCCAGCAGCTGGGACAGGGAGGACAATCAGCCCCAGCATTTT	CASSWDREDNQPQHF
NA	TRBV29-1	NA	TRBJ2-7	TGCAGCGTTGAAGAGGCAGGACGCTACGAGCAGTACTTC	CSVEEAGRYEQYF
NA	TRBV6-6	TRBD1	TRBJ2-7	TGTGCCAGCAGCCACGATGGGACAGGGTCCTACGAGCAGTACTTC	CASSHDGTGSYEQYF
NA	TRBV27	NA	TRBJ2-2	TGTGCCAGCAGTCCTAGATTCGGGGCAGCCGGGGAGCTGTTTTTT	CASSPRFGAAGELFF
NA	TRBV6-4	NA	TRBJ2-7	TGTGCCAGCAGTGTGAAGGAGGGACCCTTCGAGCAGTACTTC	CASSVKEGPFEQYF
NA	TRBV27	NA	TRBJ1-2	TGTGCCAGCAGTTTATCTGGTGGCCGGGGGGGGCCCTATGGCTACACCTTC	CASSLSGGRGGPYGYTF
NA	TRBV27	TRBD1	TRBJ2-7	TGTGCCAGCAGGTTACAGGGGGATCACTACGAGCAGTACTTC	CASRLQGDHYEQYF
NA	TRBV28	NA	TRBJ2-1	TGTGCCAGCAGTTCAGGTGCAGGGTTGGGCAATGAGCAGTTCTTC	CASSSGAGLGNEQFF
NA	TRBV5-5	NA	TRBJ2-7	TGTGCCAGCAGCCACCGCTCCTACGAGCAGTACTTC	CASSHRSYEQYF
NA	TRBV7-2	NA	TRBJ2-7	TGTGCCAGCAGCTTAGGACGGGAGTACGAGCAGTACTTC	CASSLGREYEQYF
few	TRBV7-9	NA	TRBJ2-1	TGTGCCAGCAGCTTAGCCGGGAGTATTAGCAATGAGCAGTTCTTC	CASSLAGSISNEQFF
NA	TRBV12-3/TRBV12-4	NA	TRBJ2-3	TGTGCCAGCACCCTCTACGATACGCAGTATTTT	CASTLYDTQYF
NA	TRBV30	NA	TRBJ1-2	TGTGCCTGGAGCCAGAACTATGGCTACACCTTC	CAWSQNYGYTF
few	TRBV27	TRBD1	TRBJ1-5	TGTGCCAGCAGACGGACAGGGGCCCCAAATGGACCCCAGCATTTT	CASRRTGAPNGPQHF
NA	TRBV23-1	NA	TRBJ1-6	TGCGCCAGCAGTCAATTATACAGGACCTATAATTCACCCCTCCACTTT	CASSQLYRTYNSPLHF
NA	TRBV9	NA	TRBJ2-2	TGTGCCAGCAGCGTACAGGGTGGGGAGCTGTTTTTT	CASSVQGGELFF
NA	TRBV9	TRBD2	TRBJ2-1	TGTGCCAGCAGCGTGGCGGGGGGGCTGATAAATGAGCAGTTCTTC	CASSVAGGLINEQFF
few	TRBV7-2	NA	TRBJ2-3	TGTGCCAGCAGCTTTGCCGGGAACACGGCAGATACGCAGTATTTT	CASSFAGNTADTQYF
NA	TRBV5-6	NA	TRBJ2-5	TGTGCCAGCAGCTTTCAGGGGAAGGGATGGGAGACCCAGTACTTC	CASSFQGKGWETQYF
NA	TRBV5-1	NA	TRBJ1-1	TGCGCCAGCAGCTTCACAGGAGTGAACACTGAAGCTTTCTTT	CASSFTGVNTEAFF
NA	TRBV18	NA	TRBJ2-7	TGTGCCAGCTCACCATCATTCTCCTACGAGCAGTACTTC	CASSPSFSYEQYF
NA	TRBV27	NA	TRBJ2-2	TGTGCCAGCAGTCCCCAAGGCAGGGGCGACACCGGGGAGCTGTTTTTT	CASSPQGRGDTGELFF
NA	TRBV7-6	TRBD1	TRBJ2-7	TGTGCCAGCAGCCGCGGGACAGGGGGTTTCTACGAGCAGTACTTC	CASSRGTGGFYEQYF
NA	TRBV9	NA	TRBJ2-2	TGTGCCAGCAGCGTAGACGTCAGGGGCGCCGGCACCGGGGAGCTGTTTTTT	CASSVDVRGAGTGELFF
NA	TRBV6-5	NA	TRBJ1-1	TGTGCCAGCAGTAGGGCAGGGGTTCGCACTGAAGCTTTCTTT	CASSRAGVRTEAFF
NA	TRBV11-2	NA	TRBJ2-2	TGTGCCAGCAGCCCCAAACGGTACACCGGGGAGCTGTTTTTT	CASSPKRYTGELFF
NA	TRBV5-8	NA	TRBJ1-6	TGTGCCAGCAGCCGGACTTATAATTCACCCCTCCACTTT	CASSRTYNSPLHF
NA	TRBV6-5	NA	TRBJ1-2	TGTGCCAGCGGGAGAGACGGGGGGGAAGAAGGCTACACCTTC	CASGRDGGEEGYTF
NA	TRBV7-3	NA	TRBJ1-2	TGTGCCAGCAGCTCAGGGATTGGGGGCTACACCTTC	CASSSGIGGYTF
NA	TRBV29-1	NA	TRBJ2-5	TGCAGCGTTGACTTTACAGCCCAAGAGACCCAGTACTTC	CSVDFTAQETQYF
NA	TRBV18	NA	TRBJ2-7	TGTGCCAGCTCACCACCGCGGCCACCCAGCGAGCAGTACTTC	CASSPPRPPSEQYF
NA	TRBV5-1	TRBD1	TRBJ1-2	TGCGCCAGCAGCTGGGACAGGGTATTTGACTATGGCTACACCTTC	CASSWDRVFDYGYTF
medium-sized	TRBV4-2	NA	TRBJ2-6	TGTGCCAGCAGCCAAGATGGGGGCGCTGGGGCCAACGTCCTGACTTTC	CASSQDGGAGANVLTF
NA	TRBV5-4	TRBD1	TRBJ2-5	TGTGCCAGCAGCGTTGATTCAGGGGGTCAGACCCAGTACTTC	CASSVDSGGQTQYF
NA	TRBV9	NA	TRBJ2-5	TGTGCCAGCAGCGTAGGCGGGGCGGGTGCCCAAGAGACCCAGTACTTC	CASSVGGAGAQETQYF